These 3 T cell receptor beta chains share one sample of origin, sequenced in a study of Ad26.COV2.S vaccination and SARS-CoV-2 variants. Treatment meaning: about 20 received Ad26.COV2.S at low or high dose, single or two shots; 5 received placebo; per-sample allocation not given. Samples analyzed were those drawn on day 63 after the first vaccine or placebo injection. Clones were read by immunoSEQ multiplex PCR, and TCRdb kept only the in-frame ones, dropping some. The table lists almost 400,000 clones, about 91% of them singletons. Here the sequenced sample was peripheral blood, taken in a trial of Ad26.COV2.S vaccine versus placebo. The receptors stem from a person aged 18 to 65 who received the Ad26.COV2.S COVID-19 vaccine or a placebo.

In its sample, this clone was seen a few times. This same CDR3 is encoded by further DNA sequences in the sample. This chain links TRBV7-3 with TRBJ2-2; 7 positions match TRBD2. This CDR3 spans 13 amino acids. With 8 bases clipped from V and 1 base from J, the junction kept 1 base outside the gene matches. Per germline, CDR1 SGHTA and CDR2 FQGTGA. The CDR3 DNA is TGTGCCAGCTCTAGCGGGAACACCGGGGAGCTGTTTTTT. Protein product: CASSSGNTGELFF.

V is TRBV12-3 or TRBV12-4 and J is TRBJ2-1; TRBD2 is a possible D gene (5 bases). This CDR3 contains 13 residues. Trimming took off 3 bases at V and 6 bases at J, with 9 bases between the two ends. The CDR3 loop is CASSFEGRNEQFF. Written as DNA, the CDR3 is TGTGCCAGCAGTTTTGAGGGTCGCAATGAGCAGTTCTTC.

The CDR3 bases are TGTGCCATCAGCGGTGGACAGGGGGAGACCCAGTACTTC. Protein product: CAISGGQGETQYF. The J gene is TRBJ2-5, the V gene TRBV10-3, with 9 bases aligning to TRBD1. This CDR3 region has 13 residues. Per germline, CDR1 ENHRY and CDR2 SYGVKD. V was pared by 6 bases and J by 5 bases, with 4 bases of the junction left unmatched.